Listed below are T cell receptor beta chains from one sample, sequenced in a study of T cell responses to AZD1222 COVID-19 vaccine. Data came from immunoSEQ multiplex PCR; TCRdb stores just in-frame clones and leaves some out. The repertoire holds roughly 160,000 clones, with 91% as singletons. This specimen consisted of peripheral blood, obtained on day 0 of AZD1222 vaccination. The receptors stem from an adult in good health. The CDR3 runs from the conserved cysteine through the conserved F or W. Fields, in order: J gene, V gene, CDR3 protein.

TRBJ1-5 | TRBV7-9 | CASSPGSSSNQPQHF
TRBJ2-1 | TRBV2 | CASSPLGGPNNEQFF
TRBJ2-1 | TRBV5-1 | CASSVASGSGEQFF
TRBJ1-3 | TRBV24-1 | CATSDLRGLETGGEVYGNTIYF
TRBJ1-5 | TRBV7-2 | CASSPVGGGGSQPQHF
TRBJ2-7 | TRBV10-3 | CAISDPGQAFDEQYF
TRBJ1-6 | TRBV3-1/TRBV3-2 | CASSRTGVGNSPLHF
TRBJ1-1 | TRBV28 | CASRIDRGHSEAFF
TRBJ1-2 | TRBV28 | CASSLPPLDGYTF
TRBJ1-2 | TRBV18 | CASSPGAQYGYTF